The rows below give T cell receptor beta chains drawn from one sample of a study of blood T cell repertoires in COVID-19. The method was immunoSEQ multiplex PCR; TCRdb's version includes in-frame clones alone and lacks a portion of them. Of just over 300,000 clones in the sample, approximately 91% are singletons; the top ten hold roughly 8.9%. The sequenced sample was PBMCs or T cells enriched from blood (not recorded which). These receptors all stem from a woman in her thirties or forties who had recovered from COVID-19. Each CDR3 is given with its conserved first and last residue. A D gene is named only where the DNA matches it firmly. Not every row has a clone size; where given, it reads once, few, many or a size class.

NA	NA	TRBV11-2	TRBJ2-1	TGTGCCAGCAGCTTACGGGGATTCGACTCCTACAATGAGCAGTTCTTC	CASSLRGFDSYNEQFF
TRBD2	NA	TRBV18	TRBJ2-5	TGTGCCAGCTCACCACCGGGACTAGCGGGGGCGGCGGAGACCCAGTACTTC	CASSPPGLAGAAETQYF
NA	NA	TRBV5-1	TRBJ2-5	TGCGCCAGCACGGGGATTGACCCGAGCCAAGAGACCCAGTACTTC	CASTGIDPSQETQYF
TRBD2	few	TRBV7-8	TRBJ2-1	TGTGCCAGCAGCTTAAAAGTCGGGACTAGCGGGAGCACCTACAATGAGCAGTTCTTC	CASSLKVGTSGSTYNEQFF
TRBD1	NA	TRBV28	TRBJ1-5	TGTGCCAGCAGTTTAGGGACAGATCTTTATAGCAATCAGCCCCAGCATTTT	CASSLGTDLYSNQPQHF
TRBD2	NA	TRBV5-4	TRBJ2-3	TGTGCCAGCAGCTCCTCCGAGCGGGGCCCTTGGGATACGCAGTATTTT	CASSSSERGPWDTQYF
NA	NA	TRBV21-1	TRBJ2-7	TGTGCCAGCAGCAAAGCGCTAATGCCCGAGCAGTACTTC	CASSKALMPEQYF
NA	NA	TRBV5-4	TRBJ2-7	TGTGCCAGCAGCTCTCACAAGGACTTAACCTACGAGCAGTACTTC	CASSSHKDLTYEQYF
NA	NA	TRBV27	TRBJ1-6	TGTGCCAGCAGCCCGACGGGGAGCTCCTATAATTCACCCCTCCACTTT	CASSPTGSSYNSPLHF
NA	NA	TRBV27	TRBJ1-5	TGTGCCAGCAGTTGGGGGCGTGATCAGCCCCAGCATTTT	CASSWGRDQPQHF
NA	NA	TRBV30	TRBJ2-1	TGTGCCTGGAGTGGAGACAGTTACAATGAGCAGTTCTTC	CAWSGDSYNEQFF
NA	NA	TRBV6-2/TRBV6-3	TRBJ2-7	TGTGCCAGCAGTTTGGGTCAGGGTGCCTACGAGCAGTACTTC	CASSLGQGAYEQYF
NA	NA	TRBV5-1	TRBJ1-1	TGCGCCAGCAGCTTGGGTGGAGGGTACACTGAAGCTTTCTTT	CASSLGGGYTEAFF
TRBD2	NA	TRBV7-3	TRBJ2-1	TGTGCCAGCAGCTTAAAGGCTAGGGGAGCTAGCGGATACAATGAGCAGTTCTTC	CASSLKARGASGYNEQFF
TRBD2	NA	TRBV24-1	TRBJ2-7	TGTGCCACCAGTGACCCGGGAGGGCCTAAAAACGAGCAGTACTTC	CATSDPGGPKNEQYF
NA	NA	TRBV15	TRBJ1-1	TGTGCCACCAGCAGAGATCGGGGGGCGGGCACTGAAGCTTTCTTT	CATSRDRGAGTEAFF
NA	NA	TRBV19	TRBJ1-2	TGTGCCAGTAGTATTTTTGGGGGGAACGGCTTCAACTATGGCTACACCTTC	CASSIFGGNGFNYGYTF
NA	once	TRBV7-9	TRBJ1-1	TGTGCCAGCAGCTTCCCGGACAACCTGAACACTGAAGCTTTCTTT	CASSFPDNLNTEAFF
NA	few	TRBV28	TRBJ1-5	TGTGCCAGCAGTTACGGGGGGCGGTTGCAGCCCCAGCATTTT	CASSYGGRLQPQHF
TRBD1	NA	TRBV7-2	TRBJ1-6	TGTGCCAGCAGCCCCAACTGGGACAGGGCCAATAATTCACCCCTCCACTTT	CASSPNWDRANNSPLHF
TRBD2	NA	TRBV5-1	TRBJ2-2	TGCGCCAGCAGCTCCCGGACTAGCGGGAGGGACACCGGGGAGCTGTTTTTT	CASSSRTSGRDTGELFF
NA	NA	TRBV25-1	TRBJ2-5	TGTGCCAGTTTGACAGGAGGTGGGGAGACCCAGTACTTC	CASLTGGGETQYF
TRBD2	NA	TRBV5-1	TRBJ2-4	TGCGCCAGCAGCCGGACTAGCCAAACCATAGGCCAAAACATTCAGTACTTC	CASSRTSQTIGQNIQYF
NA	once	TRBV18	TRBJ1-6	TGTGCCAGCTCGGACAGTGGTAATTCACCCCTCCACTTT	CASSDSGNSPLHF
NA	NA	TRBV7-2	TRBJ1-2	TGTGCCAGCAGCCAACAGGCTAACTATGGCTACACCTTC	CASSQQANYGYTF
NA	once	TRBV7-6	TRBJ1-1	TGTGCCAGCAGCTTGGGAACGGGGGAAACTGAAGCTTTCTTT	CASSLGTGETEAFF
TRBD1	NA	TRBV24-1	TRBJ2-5	TGTGCCACCAGTGTTCCGACAGGGCCCCAAGAGACCCAGTACTTC	CATSVPTGPQETQYF
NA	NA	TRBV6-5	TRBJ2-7	TGTGCCAGCAGTTACCCTACAGGGCAGCAGTACTTC	CASSYPTGQQYF
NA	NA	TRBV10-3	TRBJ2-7	TGTGCCATAATGGGAACTAGCAGCTACGAGCAGTACTTC	CAIMGTSSYEQYF